The source of this T cell receptor (beta chain) is a study of T cell responses to AZD1222 COVID-19 vaccine. Overall study findings and caveats: The donor group comprised mostly white British people and more females; the analysis possibly underestimated clonal diversity.

Assay: immunoSEQ multiplex PCR; the TCRdb copy retains only in-frame clones and omits some. The sample includes 150,000 to 200,000 clones, over 85% seen only once; the top ten take approximately 1%. This clone is a singleton in its sample. The antigen remains unidentified. Germline V gene lookup returns CDR1 SEHNR and CDR2 FQNEAQ (reference sequence). V dropped 7 bases and J dropped 5 bases, with 17 bases sitting between them. The CDR3 has 14 residues. The sample in question was peripheral blood, obtained 28 days after the second AZD1222 dose. This TCR was recovered from an adult who received the AZD1222 COVID-19 vaccine. The chain couples TRBV7-9 to TRBJ1-2, with D possibly being TRBD1 (5 bases). The DNA for the CDR3 is TGTGCCAGCACCCCAGAGGGGAACGGGTATGGCTACACCTTC. Encoded protein: CASTPEGNGYGYTF.